The rows below give T cell receptor beta chains drawn from one sample of a study of T cell responses to AZD1222 COVID-19 vaccine. Generated by immunoSEQ multiplex PCR, the TCRdb table keeps only in-frame clones and is missing some. The sample consists of approximately 150,000 clones, roughly 92% of them appearing once. The material sequenced was peripheral blood, taken on day 0 of AZD1222 vaccination. These receptors were obtained from an adult in good health. Both conserved end residues are part of each CDR3. D genes are given only for firm matches. Clone size is not always given. Where it is, it says once, few, many or a class for expanded clones.

v_gene: TRBV4-1
len: 15
j_gene: TRBJ2-1
d_gene: TRBD1
abundance: NA
CDR3aa: CASSRDIRGRNEQFF
CDR3nt: TGCGCCAGCAGCCGAGACATCAGGGGGCGAAATGAGCAGTTCTTC

v_gene: TRBV25-1
len: 13
j_gene: TRBJ2-7
d_gene: NA
abundance: NA
CDR3aa: CASGSKGLGEQYF
CDR3nt: TGTGCCAGCGGTAGCAAGGGGCTGGGCGAGCAGTACTTC

v_gene: TRBV7-6
len: 14
j_gene: TRBJ2-7
d_gene: TRBD1
abundance: once
CDR3aa: CASSLGQGAGEQYF
CDR3nt: TGTGCCAGCAGCTTAGGGCAGGGGGCCGGGGAGCAGTACTTC

v_gene: TRBV7-2
len: 15
j_gene: TRBJ1-1
d_gene: TRBD1
abundance: once
CDR3aa: CASSLDRTGGTEAFF
CDR3nt: TGTGCCAGCAGCTTAGATAGGACAGGGGGCACTGAAGCTTTCTTT

v_gene: TRBV4-1
len: 21
j_gene: TRBJ2-6
d_gene: NA
abundance: NA
CDR3aa: CASSQVFSRGVSTSGANVLTF
CDR3nt: TGCGCCAGCAGCCAAGTTTTCTCTAGGGGGGTATCAACCTCTGGGGCCAACGTCCTGACTTTC

v_gene: TRBV28
len: 13
j_gene: TRBJ1-4
d_gene: TRBD1
abundance: NA
CDR3aa: CASSRGTNEKLFF
CDR3nt: TGTGCCAGCAGCAGGGGGACGAATGAAAAACTGTTTTTT

v_gene: TRBV7-3
len: 14
j_gene: TRBJ2-3
d_gene: NA
abundance: NA
CDR3aa: CASSLEPSTDTQYF
CDR3nt: TGTGCCAGCAGCTTAGAACCAAGCACAGATACGCAGTATTTT

v_gene: TRBV6-5
len: 16
j_gene: TRBJ2-2
d_gene: NA
abundance: NA
CDR3aa: CASSYKPGPNTGELFF
CDR3nt: TGTGCCAGCAGCTACAAACCCGGGCCCAACACCGGGGAGCTGTTTTTT

v_gene: TRBV7-9
len: 12
j_gene: TRBJ2-7
d_gene: TRBD1
abundance: few
CDR3aa: CASSLTGVEQYF
CDR3nt: TGTGCCAGCAGCTTGACAGGGGTCGAGCAGTACTTC

v_gene: TRBV3-1/TRBV3-2
len: 15
j_gene: TRBJ2-1
d_gene: TRBD2
abundance: NA
CDR3aa: CASSLWTSGSNEQFF
CDR3nt: TGTGCCAGCAGCCTTTGGACTAGCGGGAGCAATGAGCAGTTCTTC

v_gene: TRBV19
len: 13
j_gene: TRBJ1-1
d_gene: TRBD1
abundance: NA
CDR3aa: CASRQGNLPEAFF
CDR3nt: TGTGCCAGCCGACAGGGGAATCTCCCTGAAGCTTTCTTT

v_gene: TRBV27
len: 14
j_gene: TRBJ1-1
d_gene: NA
abundance: NA
CDR3aa: CASSWGGMNTEAFF
CDR3nt: TGTGCCAGCAGTTGGGGGGGCATGAACACTGAAGCTTTCTTT

v_gene: TRBV4-3
len: 20
j_gene: TRBJ1-1
d_gene: NA
abundance: NA
CDR3aa: CASRRGGDWYTEPENTEAFF
CDR3nt: TGCGCCAGCCGACGCGGAGGGGACTGGTATACAGAGCCGGAGAACACTGAAGCTTTCTTT